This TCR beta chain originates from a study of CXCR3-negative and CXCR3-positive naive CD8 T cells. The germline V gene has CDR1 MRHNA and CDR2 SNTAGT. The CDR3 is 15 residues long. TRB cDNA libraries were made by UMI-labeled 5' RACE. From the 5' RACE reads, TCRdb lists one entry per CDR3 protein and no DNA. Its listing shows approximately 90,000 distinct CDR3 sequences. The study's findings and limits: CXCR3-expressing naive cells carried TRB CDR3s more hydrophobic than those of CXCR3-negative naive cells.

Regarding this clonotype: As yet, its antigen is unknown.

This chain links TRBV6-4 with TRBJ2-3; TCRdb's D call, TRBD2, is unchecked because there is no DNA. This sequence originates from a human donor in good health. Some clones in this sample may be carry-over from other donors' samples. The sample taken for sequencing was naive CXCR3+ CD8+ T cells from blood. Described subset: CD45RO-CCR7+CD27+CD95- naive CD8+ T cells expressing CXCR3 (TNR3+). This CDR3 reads CASRGGAGSTDTQYF.